A single sample gave rise to the 2 T cell receptor beta chains below, sequenced in a study of T cell responses to AZD1222 COVID-19 vaccine. Profiled with immunoSEQ multiplex PCR; TCRdb holds only in-frame clones, not every one. The sample has about 100,000 clones, just under 90% seen once; the top ten hold roughly 15%. Sequencing was performed on peripheral blood, taken on day 0 of AZD1222 vaccination. Source of these receptors: an adult in good health.

About this clone: This sample also contains other DNA sequences that code for the same CDR3. J is TRBJ2-7 and V is TRBV6-5, with TRBD2 as a possible D gene (5 bases). Trimming stripped 2 bases from V and 4 bases from J, with 12 bases between. The germline gives CDR1 MNHEY, CDR2 SVGAGI. The CDR3 length is 14 residues. The CDR3 is CASSYERTAYEQYF. Here the CDR3 DNA reads TGTGCCAGCAGTTACGAGCGGACGGCTTACGAGCAGTACTTC.

The chain has TRBV18 and TRBJ2-7, with TRBD1 identical over 8 bases. Germline CDR1 is KGHSH and CDR2 is LQKENI. The length of the CDR3 is 15 residues. V trimming: 3 bases; J trimming: 3 bases; junction bases outside the gene matches: 7. CDR3 in DNA: TGTGCCAGCTCACCCTTGGGGACAGGAAGCTACGAGCAGTACTTC. Protein: CASSPLGTGSYEQYF.